These 32 T cell receptor beta chains were sequenced from one sample in a study of cytomegalovirus exposure and HLA in healthy donors. Amplification used 60 Vbeta primers and 13 Jbeta primers. The protocol was immunoSEQ multiplex PCR, while the TCRdb copy is restricted to in-frame clones and leaves out a portion. The table includes about 250,000 clones, about 90% detected once. Sequenced: PBMCs. These TCRs come from a girl aged 2 to 10 in good health and CMV-seronegative.

The chain links TRBV7-2 to TRBJ2-3; TRBD2 agrees at 15 bases. The CDR3 contains 14 residues. The V gene's germline CDR1 is SGHTA and CDR2 FQGNSA. The ends lost 11 bases at V and 5 bases at J; junction bases unmatched: 5. The CDR3 DNA reads as TGTGCCGGCGGACTAGCGGGAGGGGTAGATACGCAGTATTTT. Protein product: CAGGLAGGVDTQYF. Together with reference TRBV7-2 and TRBJ2-3, the CDR3 gives the full variable domain: GAGVSQSPSNKVTEKGKDVELRCDPISGHTALYWYRQSLGQGLEFLIYFQGNSAPDKSGLPSDRFSAERTGGSVSTLTIQRTQQEDSAVYLCAGGLAGGVDTQYFGPGTRLTVL.

The chain recombines TRBV13 with TRBJ2-7; 8 bases map to TRBD2. The germline V gene has CDR1 PRHDT and CDR2 FYEKMQ (reference sequence). V trimming: 5 bases; J trimming: 5 bases; junction bases outside the gene matches: 5. There are 13 residues in the CDR3. This CDR3 reads CASSPGRAHEQYF. CDR3 sequence (DNA): TGTGCCAGCAGCCCCGGGAGGGCCCACGAGCAGTACTTC.

The CDR3: CASSFGGSVYEQYF. The CDR3 coding sequence is TGTGCCAGCAGTTTTGGCGGGAGCGTCTACGAGCAGTACTTC. The chain joins TRBV27 to TRBJ2-7; 7 bases map to TRBD2. CDR1 MNHEY and CDR2 SMNVEV come from the germline V gene (reference sequence). The V segment lost 3 bases and the J segment 3 bases; nucleotides outside the gene matches: 5. The CDR3 is 14 amino acids.

The CDR3 loop is CAWSGTGLQNIQYF. CDR3 sequence (DNA): TGTGCCTGGAGCGGGACAGGATTACAAAACATTCAGTACTTC. The chain carries TRBV30 and TRBJ2-4; 8 nucleotides match TRBD1. There are 14 residues in the CDR3. V dropped 3 bases and J dropped 5; count of bases not matched to a gene: 6. The germline V gene encodes CDR1 GTSNPN and CDR2 SVGIG (reference sequence).

The V call is TRBV5-1, the J call TRBJ2-3, with D perhaps TRBD2 (5 bases). The CDR3 runs to 15 residues. Per germline, CDR1 SGHRS and CDR2 YFSETQ. Deletions cut 0 bases from V and 0 bases from J, with 8 bases between. The CDR3 nucleotides read TGCGCCAGCAGCTTGGCCGTAGCGAGCACAGATACGCAGTATTTT. This translates into CASSLAVASTDTQYF. Complete variable domain (other parts from reference TRBV5-1 and TRBJ2-3): KAGVTQTPRYLIKTRGQQVTLSCSPISGHRSVSWYQQTPGQGLQFLFEYFSETQRNKGNFPGRFSGRQFSNSRSEMNVSTLELGDSALYLCASSLAVASTDTQYFGPGTRLTVL.

The rearrangement uses TRBV11-1 and TRBJ1-1; no definite D call. This CDR3 spans 14 amino acids. Germline-derived CDR1 and CDR2 are SGHAT and FQDESV (reference sequence). Trimming cost V 2 bases and J 7 bases, with 14 bases left between them. CDR3 loop: CASSLSRDTFEAFF. CDR3 coding DNA: TGTGCCAGCAGCTTATCACGTGACACGTTTGAAGCTTTCTTT.

This clone was seen a handful of times. The chain is built from TRBV6-6 and TRBJ1-6, with D unclear. V was cut by 2 bases and J by 10 bases, with 9 bases left in between. Looked up from germline, CDR1 is MNHNY and CDR2 is SVGAGI (reference sequence). CDR3 length equals 13 residues. Here the CDR3 DNA reads TGTGCCAGCAGTTACCGGGGAGGGTCACCCCTCCACTTT. Translating gives CASSYRGGSPLHF.

The genes are TRBV6-4 and TRBJ1-6; the match to TRBD1 covers 11 bases. This CDR3 comprises 14 residues. Germline CDR1 is MRHNA and CDR2 is SNTAGT. J lost 9 bases, V lost 2 bases, and 0 bases had no gene match. This chain's CDR3 is CASSDGQGASPLHF. The CDR3, as DNA: TGTGCCAGCAGTGACGGACAGGGGGCTTCACCCCTCCACTTT.

The CDR3 loop is CASSFGQYYGYTF. CDR3 nucleotides: TGTGCCAGCAGTTTTGGGCAGTACTATGGCTACACCTTC. The chain has TRBV27 and TRBJ1-2; D unclear. The ends were cut back, 3 bases at V and 3 bases at J, with 8 bases in the middle. The CDR3 has 13 residues. The germline V gene has CDR1 MNHEY and CDR2 SMNVEV (reference sequence).

The chain is built from TRBV5-1 and TRBJ2-7; 9 nucleotides align to TRBD2. The CDR3 runs 17 residues. V trimming: 2 bases; J trimming: 5 bases; junction bases outside the gene matches: 14. Germline V gene data show CDR1 as SGHRS and CDR2 as YFSETQ. The CDR3 nucleotides read TGCGCCAGCAGCTTACCGAGACCTAGCGGGAATATCAACGAGCAGTACTTC. Protein sequence: CASSLPRPSGNINEQYF. Combining the CDR3 with reference TRBV5-1 and TRBJ2-7 gives the whole variable domain KAGVTQTPRYLIKTRGQQVTLSCSPISGHRSVSWYQQTPGQGLQFLFEYFSETQRNKGNFPGRFSGRQFSNSRSEMNVSTLELGDSALYLCASSLPRPSGNINEQYFGPGTRLTVT.

The gene calls are TRBV28 and TRBJ1-5; the D is unclear. The CDR3 is made up of 11 amino acids. Trimming removed 5 bases at V and 4 bases at J, with 3 bases between. The germline gives CDR1 MDHEN, CDR2 SYDVKM. The CDR3 region has the DNA TGTGCCAGCAGTACTAATCAGCCCCAGCATTTT. This translates into CASSTNQPQHF.

The chain joins TRBV6-5 to TRBJ1-1, with D perhaps matching TRBD1 (5 bases). The CDR3 loop spans 14 amino acids. V was shortened by 2 bases and J by 5 bases, with 12 bases between the two germline ends. Germline lookup yields CDR1 MNHEY and CDR2 SVGAGI. The CDR3, as DNA: TGTGCCAGCAGTTACGGCCAGGGTTTAACTGAAGCTTTCTTT. Amino acid sequence: CASSYGQGLTEAFF.

This clone was recorded once. The chain couples TRBV5-6 to TRBJ2-7; 8 bases match TRBD2. This CDR3 spans 15 amino acids. Germline-derived CDR1 and CDR2 are SGHDT and YYEEEE. Trimming removed 5 bases from V and 3 bases from J; junction bases left unmatched: 10. CDR3 in DNA: TGTGCCAGCAGTTACTCGACTAGCGTCCACTACGAGCAGTACTTC. This sequence encodes CASSYSTSVHYEQYF.

As concerns this clone: The sample carries other DNA sequences with the same CDR3. V and J are TRBV7-9 and TRBJ1-1; D gene ambiguous. This CDR3 comprises 13 residues. Germline V gene data show CDR1 as SEHNR and CDR2 as FQNEAQ (reference sequence). V was pared by 2 bases and J by 1 base, with 5 bases between. The DNA for the CDR3 is TGTGCCAGCAGCTTAACCGGGAACACTGAAGCTTTCTTT. This codes for CASSLTGNTEAFF.

The chain has TRBV30 and TRBJ2-1; 9 nucleotides match TRBD2. Germline lookup yields CDR1 GTSNPN and CDR2 SVGIG (reference sequence). With 5 bases clipped from V and 7 bases from J, the junction kept 6 bases outside the gene matches. CDR3 length equals 13 residues. This CDR3 is CAWSSGMFNEQFF. The CDR3 nucleotides are TGTGCCTGGTCTAGCGGGATGTTTAATGAGCAGTTCTTC.

Comments on this clone: Within the sample, other DNA sequences also encode this same CDR3. The chain carries TRBV28 and TRBJ2-6; D perhaps matches TRBD1 (6 bases). The V gene lost 6 bases and the J gene lost 2 bases, with 11 bases spanning the gap. Germline V gene data show CDR1 as MDHEN and CDR2 as SYDVKM. This CDR3 is built from 15 residues. The DNA of the CDR3 is TGTGCCAGCAGCTCTACAGGGACTGGGGCCAACGTCCTGACTTTC. Protein product: CASSSTGTGANVLTF.

The chain combines TRBV5-4 with TRBJ2-6; 7 positions match TRBD1. This CDR3 is built from 18 residues. V lost 0 bases, J lost 3 bases, and 9 bases stayed unmatched. Germline V gene data show CDR1 as SGHNT and CDR2 as YYREEE (reference sequence). CDR3 DNA: TGTGCCAGCAGCTTGGCGGGACAGATTAAGTATGGGGCCAACGTCCTGACTTTC. This sequence encodes CASSLAGQIKYGANVLTF.

The V and J genes are TRBV19 and TRBJ2-7, with TRBD1 matching 7 bases. Germline V gene lookup returns CDR1 LNHDA and CDR2 SQIVND (reference sequence). The CDR3 runs to 12 residues. Losses at the gene ends were 10 bases for V and 6 bases for J; bases not matched to a gene: 9. CDR3 DNA: TGTGCCACCTCCGGGACAGTCGCCGAGCAGTACTTC. Encoded protein: CATSGTVAEQYF.

The chain has TRBV10-1 and TRBJ2-7; the match to TRBD2 covers 9 bases. V gave up 0 bases and J gave up 5 bases; unmatched junction bases: 8. This CDR3 spans 16 amino acids. Germline V gene lookup returns CDR1 WNHNN and CDR2 SYGVQD (reference sequence). Here the CDR3 reads CASSESRSGRWNEQYF. The CDR3 region has the DNA TGCGCCAGCAGTGAGTCTCGGAGCGGGAGGTGGAACGAGCAGTACTTC.

The rearrangement joins TRBV10-3 to TRBJ1-1; the D gene is possibly TRBD1 (5 bases). The V gene's germline CDR1 is ENHRY and CDR2 SYGVKD. The CDR3 spans 14 residues. Trimming cost V 10 bases and J 4 bases, with 19 bases left between them. This CDR3 is CATSKGVGITEAFF. CDR3 nucleotides: TGTGCCACATCGAAAGGGGTTGGGATCACTGAAGCTTTCTTT.

The chain uses TRBV29-1 and TRBJ2-6; 8 nucleotides agree with TRBD1. Germline V gene sequence: CDR1 SQVTM, CDR2 ANQGSEA. The V and J ends lost 6 bases and 2 bases, in that order; junction bases with no gene match: 9. The CDR3 loop spans 16 amino acids. CDR3 in DNA: TGCAGCGTGGTAGGGGCAGGGGGCACTGGGGCCAACGTCCTGACTTTC. It translates to CSVVGAGGTGANVLTF. The variable domain in full, with the rest retrieved from reference TRBV29-1 and TRBJ2-6, is SAVISQKPSRDICQRGTSLTIQCQVDSQVTMMFWYRQQPGQSLTLIATANQGSEATYESGFVIDKFPISRPNLTFSTLTVSNMSPEDSSIYLCSVVGAGGTGANVLTFGAGSRLTVL.

V usage is TRBV6-5 and J usage is TRBJ2-2, with TRBD1 matching 11 bases. J lost 3 bases, V lost 4 bases, and 4 bases had no gene match. This CDR3 has 16 amino acids. Looked up from germline, CDR1 is MNHEY and CDR2 is SVGAGI. CDR3 in amino acids: CASSSDRGRHTGELFF. In nucleotides, the CDR3 is TGTGCCAGCAGTTCGGACAGGGGGCGTCACACCGGGGAGCTGTTTTTT.

The gene calls are TRBV29-1 and TRBJ1-4; D perhaps matches TRBD1 (5 bases). CDR3 length: 13 amino acids. Germline V gene sequence: CDR1 SQVTM, CDR2 ANQGSEA. Deletions cut 5 bases from V and 8 bases from J, with 15 bases between. The CDR3 coding sequence is TGCAGCGTTACGATCCAGGGTGGGGAAAAACTGTTTTTT. Its protein product is CSVTIQGGEKLFF. Drawing the rest from reference TRBV29-1 and TRBJ1-4, the complete variable domain is SAVISQKPSRDICQRGTSLTIQCQVDSQVTMMFWYRQQPGQSLTLIATANQGSEATYESGFVIDKFPISRPNLTFSTLTVSNMSPEDSSIYLCSVTIQGGEKLFFGSGTQLSVL.

The chain combines TRBV7-2 with TRBJ2-7; 8 bases agree with TRBD2. CDR1 SGHTA and CDR2 FQGNSA come from the germline V gene. V shed 1 base and J 3 bases; nucleotides not matched to a gene: 8. This CDR3 spans 16 amino acids. The CDR3 bases are TGTGCCAGCAGCTTAGGGGCTAACGGGGGGGGCTACGAGCAGTACTTC. Encoded protein: CASSLGANGGGYEQYF.

The V gene is TRBV2, the J gene TRBJ1-2; 8 bases are shared with TRBD1. Germline V gene lookup returns CDR1 SNHLY and CDR2 FYNNEI. V was pared by 6 bases and J by 5 bases, with 5 bases of the junction left unmatched. This CDR3 is built from 13 residues. The CDR3 is CASRQGAGYGYTF. CDR3 bases: TGTGCCAGCAGGCAGGGGGCAGGGTATGGCTACACCTTC.

About this clone itself: This same CDR3 is encoded by further DNA sequences in the sample. V usage is TRBV19 and J usage is TRBJ1-1, with 8 nucleotides matching TRBD1. Germline CDR1 LNHDA, CDR2 SQIVND (reference sequence). This CDR3 region has 13 residues. The J segment lost 3 bases and the V segment lost 3 bases, leaving 0 bases of the junction unmatched. CDR3 DNA: TGTGCCAGTAGTATCAGGGGGCACACTGAAGCTTTCTTT. It specifies CASSIRGHTEAFF.

The rearrangement links TRBV6-1 to TRBJ2-3; 11 bases fit TRBD2. After removal of 6 bases from V and 7 bases from J, the junction contained 6 bases not matched to a gene. The germline gives CDR1 MNHNS, CDR2 SASEGT. This CDR3 region has 14 residues. CDR3 in DNA: TGTGCCAGCAGCCGTAGCGGGGGGGCGAATACGCAGTATTTT. It codes for CASSRSGGANTQYF.

The gene calls are TRBV5-5 and TRBJ2-7; 7 bases align to TRBD1. CDR1 is SGHKS and CDR2 is YYEKEE in the germline V gene (reference sequence). With V trimmed by 4 bases and J by 3 bases, 10 bases remained unmatched. The CDR3 sequence is 15 residues long. CDR3 loop: CASSLSPGTDYEQYF. The CDR3 DNA sequence: TGTGCCAGCAGCCTCTCCCCCGGGACAGACTACGAGCAGTACTTC.

V gene TRBV18 combines with J gene TRBJ2-7, with 7 bases lining up with TRBD1. J gave up 5 bases and V 4 bases, and 8 bases lay outside the gene matches. Germline CDR1 is KGHSH and CDR2 is LQKENI. The CDR3 runs to 14 residues. DNA for the CDR3: TGTGCCAGCTCACAGGACAGGATTTTTCACGAGCAGTACTTC. Protein sequence: CASSQDRIFHEQYF. The full variable domain, its missing parts supplied by reference TRBV18 and TRBJ2-7, is NAGVMQNPRHLVRRRGQEARLRCSPMKGHSHVYWYRQLPEEGLKFMVYLQKENIIDESGMPKERFSAEFPKEGPSILRIQQVVRGDSAAYFCASSQDRIFHEQYFGPGTRLTVT.

The chain combines TRBV28 with TRBJ1-3, with 7 bases identical to TRBD1. The CDR3 loop spans 14 amino acids. The ends lost 6 bases at V and 4 bases at J; junction bases unmatched: 6. Germline V gives CDR1 MDHEN, CDR2 SYDVKM. The CDR3 here is CASRPGGSGNTIYF. In nucleotides, the CDR3 is TGTGCCAGCAGGCCAGGGGGAAGCGGAAACACCATATATTTT.

V gene TRBV27 combines with J gene TRBJ1-5; D is undetermined. The CDR3 covers 13 residues. Germline V gene data show CDR1 as MNHEY and CDR2 as SMNVEV (reference sequence). The ends were cut back, 2 bases at V and 4 bases at J, with 6 bases in the middle. CDR3 nucleotide sequence: TGTGCCAGCAGTTTAATCGGTAATCAGCCCCAGCATTTT. It encodes CASSLIGNQPQHF.

The chain has TRBV30 and TRBJ2-5; 11 bases are a match to TRBD2. The trim removed 1 base at V and 5 bases at J, leaving 6 bases unmatched. The CDR3 is 15 residues long. From germline, CDR1 is GTSNPN and CDR2 SVGIG (reference sequence). The CDR3 loop reads CAWSAGLADQETQYF. CDR3 DNA sequence: TGTGCCTGGAGTGCGGGACTAGCGGATCAGGAGACCCAGTACTTC.